These 8 T cell receptor beta chains originate from one sample sequenced in a study of cytomegalovirus exposure and HLA in healthy donors. It was with 60 Vbeta and 13 Jbeta primers that the PCR ran. Sequencing used immunoSEQ multiplex PCR; TCRdb keeps in-frame clones, though not all of them. Its clone listing holds around 140,000 clones. Sequencing was done on a sample of PBMCs. Receptor source: a male donor in good health and CMV-seronegative.

The chain is built from TRBV4-2 and TRBJ2-3; D may be TRBD2 (5 bases). The CDR3 extends over 16 amino acids. Germline loops: CDR1 LGHNA, CDR2 YNFKEQ. V was cut by 3 bases and J by 4 bases, with 17 bases left in between. The CDR3 region is CASSHGDTASADTQYF. The CDR3, as DNA: TGTGCCAGCAGCCACGGGGATACTGCGAGCGCAGATACGCAGTATTTT.

The V gene is TRBV27, the J gene TRBJ1-5; 8 bases map to TRBD1. Germline V gene sequence: CDR1 MNHEY, CDR2 SMNVEV (reference sequence). V dropped 5 bases and J dropped 9; count of bases not matched to a gene: 12. The CDR3 totals 15 residues. The DNA for the CDR3 is TGTGCCAGCAGTCCCGGGACAGGTCCCGCACGGCCCCAGCATTTT. Residues: CASSPGTGPARPQHF.

The chain couples TRBV9 to TRBJ2-7; possible D gene TRBD2, 5 bases. The CDR3 totals 15 residues. Germline V gene data show CDR1 as SGDLS and CDR2 as YYNGEE. V was shortened by 2 bases and J by 0 bases, with 12 bases between the two germline ends. This CDR3 reads CASSVSAGSSYEQYF. In DNA form, the CDR3 reads TGTGCCAGCAGCGTCTCTGCGGGCAGCTCCTACGAGCAGTACTTC.

The rearrangement joins TRBV7-9 to TRBJ2-3, with TRBD2 matching over 7 bases. J was trimmed by 1 base and V by 0 bases; bases with no gene match: 4. Germline V gene data show CDR1 as SEHNR and CDR2 as FQNEAQ (reference sequence). The CDR3 is made up of 16 amino acids. The CDR3 spells CASSLAGGRGTDTQYF. In nucleotides, the CDR3 is TGTGCCAGCAGCTTAGCGGGAGGGCGCGGCACAGATACGCAGTATTTT.

The rearrangement uses TRBV19 and TRBJ2-7; 11 bases are a match to TRBD2. V gave up 2 bases and J gave up 0 bases; unmatched junction bases: 3. Germline V lookup: CDR1 LNHDA, CDR2 SQIVND (reference sequence). The CDR3 is 16 amino acids. Here the CDR3 DNA reads TGTGCCAGTAGTATACTAGCGGGAGGCTCCTCCTACGAGCAGTACTTC. Translated, it gives CASSILAGGSSYEQYF.

The genes are TRBV2 and TRBJ1-1; D is possibly TRBD1 (5 bases). The CDR3 has 14 amino acids. The V gene lost 1 base and the J gene lost 3 bases, with 9 bases spanning the gap. Germline values: CDR1 SNHLY, CDR2 FYNNEI. The CDR3 DNA follows: TGTGCCAGCAGTGAAGTGGGGGGGGACACTGAAGCTTTCTTT. The encoded protein is CASSEVGGDTEAFF.

The gene calls are TRBV30 and TRBJ2-6, with a weak D call TRBD1 (5 bases). This CDR3 comprises 18 residues. With 0 bases removed from V and 0 bases from J, the gap between germline ends came to 15 bases. Germline loops: CDR1 GTSNPN, CDR2 SVGIG (reference sequence). The CDR3 nucleotides read TGTGCCTGGAGTGTTTGGGCAGGGCCGGTCTCTGGGGCCAACGTCCTGACTTTC. Amino acid sequence: CAWSVWAGPVSGANVLTF.

The chain carries TRBV11-2 and TRBJ1-1; 12 bases are a match to TRBD1. Trimming cost V 4 bases and J 0 bases; bases outside gene matches: 3. Germline V gives CDR1 SGHAT, CDR2 FQNNGV. CDR3 length: 16 amino acids. The CDR3 reads CASSSGQGAMNTEAFF. Written as DNA, the CDR3 is TGTGCCAGCAGCTCGGGACAGGGGGCGATGAACACTGAAGCTTTCTTT.